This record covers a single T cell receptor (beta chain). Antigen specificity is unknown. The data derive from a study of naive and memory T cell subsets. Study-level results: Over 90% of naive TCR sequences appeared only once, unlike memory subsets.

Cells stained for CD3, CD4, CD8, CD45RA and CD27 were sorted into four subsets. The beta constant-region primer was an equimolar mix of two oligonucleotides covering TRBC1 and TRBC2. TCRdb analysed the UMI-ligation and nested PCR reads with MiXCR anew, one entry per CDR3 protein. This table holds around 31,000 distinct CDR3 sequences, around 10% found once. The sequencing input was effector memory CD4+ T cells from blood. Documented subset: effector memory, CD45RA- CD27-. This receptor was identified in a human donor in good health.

The CDR3 coding sequence is TGTGCCAGCGGGAGAGGCCCAGATACGCAGTATTTT. Encoded protein: CASGRGPDTQYF. This rearrangement joins TRBV19 to TRBJ2-3, with D maybe TRBD2 (6 bases). In germline, CDR1 is LNHDA, CDR2 SQIVND (reference sequence). The CDR3 covers 12 residues. V was shortened by 9 bases and J by 4 bases, with 11 bases between the two germline ends.